This is a list of T cell receptor beta chains from one sample in a study of beta chain features in type 1 diabetes. Sequencing used immunoSEQ multiplex PCR; TCRdb keeps in-frame clones, though not all of them. This table holds about 27,000 clones, roughly three fifths found once. Input material: Tregs from blood. The receptors shown here come from a young woman with type 1 diabetes. The CDR3 runs from the conserved cysteine through the conserved F or W. A D gene is named only where the DNA matches it firmly. Size is omitted from some rows. Given values are once, few, many or a class for expanded clones.

CDR3 DNA: TGTGCTAGTGGTTCGAAGACTAGCGGGCCGGTCTACAATGAGCAGTTCTTC; CDR3 protein: CASGSKTSGPVYNEQFF; J gene: TRBJ2-1; V gene: TRBV12-5; D gene: TRBD2; clone size: medium-sized
CDR3 DNA: TGTGCCAGCAGCGAAACTTTAGCGGGGACGGTTGACAATGAGCAGTTCTTC; CDR3 protein: CASSETLAGTVDNEQFF; J gene: TRBJ2-1; V gene: TRBV11-1; D gene: TRBD2; clone size: -
CDR3 DNA: TGTGCCGAGGGGACAGCCTCTAACTATGGCTACACCTTC; CDR3 protein: CAEGTASNYGYTF; J gene: TRBJ1-2; V gene: TRBV7-9; D gene: TRBD1; clone size: -
CDR3 DNA: TGTGCTAGTGGTACGGGACAGAACTATGGCTACACCTTC; CDR3 protein: CASGTGQNYGYTF; J gene: TRBJ1-2; V gene: TRBV12-5; D gene: TRBD1; clone size: -
CDR3 DNA: TGTGCCAGCAGCGTAGGGACTACGGACACCATATATTTT; CDR3 protein: CASSVGTTDTIYF; J gene: TRBJ1-3; V gene: TRBV9; D gene: -; clone size: -
CDR3 DNA: TGTGCCAGCAGCCCGGGGACAGGGAAACGCTACGAGCAGTACTTC; CDR3 protein: CASSPGTGKRYEQYF; J gene: TRBJ2-7; V gene: TRBV11-2; D gene: TRBD1; clone size: -
CDR3 DNA: TGTGCCAGCCAAACCCCCGGGGGGAACTATGGCTACACCTTC; CDR3 protein: CASQTPGGNYGYTF; J gene: TRBJ1-2; V gene: TRBV28; D gene: -; clone size: once
CDR3 DNA: TGTGCCAGCAGTTTAACGGGTTATGGCGGCTACACCTTC; CDR3 protein: CASSLTGYGGYTF; J gene: TRBJ1-2; V gene: TRBV27; D gene: -; clone size: -
CDR3 DNA: TGTGCCAGCAGCCCTAGCGGGAGGGGCTCCTACAATGAGCAGTTCTTC; CDR3 protein: CASSPSGRGSYNEQFF; J gene: TRBJ2-1; V gene: TRBV13; D gene: TRBD2; clone size: few
CDR3 DNA: TGTGCCAGCGGAATGCGGGAGGGCCTGAACATTCAGTACTTC; CDR3 protein: CASGMREGLNIQYF; J gene: TRBJ2-4; V gene: TRBV6-1; D gene: TRBD2; clone size: -
CDR3 DNA: TGCAGCGCCGCCGACCGGAGAAACAATGAGCAGTTCTTC; CDR3 protein: CSAADRRNNEQFF; J gene: TRBJ2-1; V gene: TRBV29-1; D gene: -; clone size: -
CDR3 DNA: TGTGCCAGCAGCCGGGACAGCACAACTAATGAAAAACTGTTTTTT; CDR3 protein: CASSRDSTTNEKLFF; J gene: TRBJ1-4; V gene: TRBV7-9; D gene: TRBD1; clone size: medium-sized
CDR3 DNA: TGTGCCAGCACCCGACTAGCTTCTGGGGAAAACATTCAGTACTTC; CDR3 protein: CASTRLASGENIQYF; J gene: TRBJ2-4; V gene: TRBV6-5; D gene: TRBD2; clone size: once
CDR3 DNA: TGTGCCAGCAGCGTAGACGGGAGGTCCGACAATGAGCAGTTCTTC; CDR3 protein: CASSVDGRSDNEQFF; J gene: TRBJ2-1; V gene: TRBV9; D gene: TRBD2; clone size: -
CDR3 DNA: TGTGCCAGCTCACCACGGGCAGGGGGCTACTACAATGAGCAGTTCTTC; CDR3 protein: CASSPRAGGYYNEQFF; J gene: TRBJ2-1; V gene: TRBV18; D gene: TRBD1; clone size: -
CDR3 DNA: TGTGCCAGCAGAGAGGGGACAATTAGCAATCAGCCCCAGCATTTT; CDR3 protein: CASREGTISNQPQHF; J gene: TRBJ1-5; V gene: TRBV6-6; D gene: -; clone size: few
CDR3 DNA: TGTGCCTGGAGTGCGTATTACGAGCAGTACTTC; CDR3 protein: CAWSAYYEQYF; J gene: TRBJ2-7; V gene: TRBV30; D gene: -; clone size: -
CDR3 DNA: TGTGCCAGCAGCCGAGGCGGGATTGATTTGAACACTGAAGCTTTCTTT; CDR3 protein: CASSRGGIDLNTEAFF; J gene: TRBJ1-1; V gene: TRBV2; D gene: -; clone size: -
CDR3 DNA: TGTGCCAGCAGCCAGGGGTATACGCAGTATTTT; CDR3 protein: CASSQGYTQYF; J gene: TRBJ2-3; V gene: TRBV7-2; D gene: -; clone size: -
CDR3 DNA: TGTGCCAGCTCACCACCGACCCCGGGGAGTGCTTTCTTT; CDR3 protein: CASSPPTPGSAFF; J gene: TRBJ1-1; V gene: TRBV18; D gene: -; clone size: -
CDR3 DNA: TGTGCCAGCAGTTACTCGACTGCGGGAGGGCCTCAGTTCTTC; CDR3 protein: CASSYSTAGGPQFF; J gene: TRBJ2-1; V gene: TRBV6-5; D gene: TRBD2; clone size: once
CDR3 DNA: TGTGCCAGCAGCTACGGACAGGAGCACACAGATACGCAGTATTTT; CDR3 protein: CASSYGQEHTDTQYF; J gene: TRBJ2-3; V gene: TRBV28; D gene: TRBD1; clone size: -
CDR3 DNA: TGCGCCAGCAGCCGGACTTATGCTAGCGGGCACTCCTACAATGAGCAGTTCTTC; CDR3 protein: CASSRTYASGHSYNEQFF; J gene: TRBJ2-1; V gene: TRBV5-1; D gene: TRBD2; clone size: -
CDR3 DNA: TGCGCCAGCAGCTTGGCCACAGGTTACAATGAGCAGTTCTTC; CDR3 protein: CASSLATGYNEQFF; J gene: TRBJ2-1; V gene: TRBV5-1; D gene: -; clone size: -
CDR3 DNA: TGTGCCAGCAGCTTATCACAGTTTCGGGAGCAGTACTTC; CDR3 protein: CASSLSQFREQYF; J gene: TRBJ2-7; V gene: TRBV11-3; D gene: -; clone size: -
CDR3 DNA: TGTGCCAGCAGCTTAGGTCGTTGGGCCCCCAATAACACCGGGGAGCTGTTTTTT; CDR3 protein: CASSLGRWAPNNTGELFF; J gene: TRBJ2-2; V gene: TRBV7-6; D gene: -; clone size: few
CDR3 DNA: TGTGCCACCAGCAGGATAGCACCGAGCTCCTACAATGAGCAGTTCTTC; CDR3 protein: CATSRIAPSSYNEQFF; J gene: TRBJ2-1; V gene: TRBV15; D gene: -; clone size: -
CDR3 DNA: TGTGCCAGCAGCCTACAGGGTTTGTACAATGAGCAGTTCTTC; CDR3 protein: CASSLQGLYNEQFF; J gene: TRBJ2-1; V gene: TRBV7-3; D gene: -; clone size: few
CDR3 DNA: TGTGCCATCAGTGACCCGGACAGGGGCGCCCGCAATGAGCAGTTCTTC; CDR3 protein: CAISDPDRGARNEQFF; J gene: TRBJ2-1; V gene: TRBV10-3; D gene: TRBD1; clone size: few
CDR3 DNA: TGTGCCAGCAGTTACTCCGAGGTCCTTAGCACTGAAGCTTTCTTT; CDR3 protein: CASSYSEVLSTEAFF; J gene: TRBJ1-1; V gene: TRBV6-5; D gene: -; clone size: -
CDR3 DNA: TGTGCCAGCAGCTGGCTAGCGGGAGGGCCCGGGGGTACGCAGTATTTT; CDR3 protein: CASSWLAGGPGGTQYF; J gene: TRBJ2-3; V gene: TRBV13; D gene: TRBD2; clone size: -
CDR3 DNA: TGTGCCAGCAGTTTATCCCGGGGCTACACCTTC; CDR3 protein: CASSLSRGYTF; J gene: TRBJ1-2; V gene: TRBV28; D gene: -; clone size: -
CDR3 DNA: TGTGCCAGTAGTATTTTGGGAACAGGTGCTGAAGAAAAACTGTTTTTT; CDR3 protein: CASSILGTGAEEKLFF; J gene: TRBJ1-4; V gene: TRBV19; D gene: -; clone size: -
CDR3 DNA: TGTGCCAGCTCACGCGACATGCCCGGGACAGGGGTAAGTCAGCCCCAGCATTTT; CDR3 protein: CASSRDMPGTGVSQPQHF; J gene: TRBJ1-5; V gene: TRBV18; D gene: TRBD1; clone size: -
CDR3 DNA: TGTGCCAGCAGCTCGGAGAGCTCCTACAATGAGCAGTTCTTC; CDR3 protein: CASSSESSYNEQFF; J gene: TRBJ2-1; V gene: TRBV5-6; D gene: -; clone size: once
CDR3 DNA: TGCAGCGTTGAAGTTGGGAGAGGGGGCTACACCTTC; CDR3 protein: CSVEVGRGGYTF; J gene: TRBJ1-2; V gene: TRBV29-1; D gene: -; clone size: -
CDR3 DNA: TGTGCCAGCAGTTCCAATCACGGGGAGACCCAGTACTTC; CDR3 protein: CASSSNHGETQYF; J gene: TRBJ2-5; V gene: TRBV27; D gene: -; clone size: -
CDR3 DNA: TGTGCCAGCAGCTTATTGCCGGGAGGACCCGCTTATGGAGATACGCAGTATTTT; CDR3 protein: CASSLLPGGPAYGDTQYF; J gene: TRBJ2-3; V gene: TRBV7-2; D gene: TRBD2; clone size: few
CDR3 DNA: TGTGCCAGCACCCACTCTGCGGGAGTTTACAATGAGCAGTTCTTC; CDR3 protein: CASTHSAGVYNEQFF; J gene: TRBJ2-1; V gene: TRBV28; D gene: TRBD2; clone size: -
CDR3 DNA: TGTGCCTGGGCCTCCGACAGGCTACTCTACGAGCAGTACTTC; CDR3 protein: CAWASDRLLYEQYF; J gene: TRBJ2-7; V gene: TRBV30; D gene: -; clone size: -
CDR3 DNA: TGTGCCAGTACGCTCGGGACAGGATATGGAAACACCATATATTTT; CDR3 protein: CASTLGTGYGNTIYF; J gene: TRBJ1-3; V gene: TRBV19; D gene: TRBD1; clone size: -
CDR3 DNA: TGTGCCAGTAGTAGAGACAGGGGGAACACCGGGGAGCTGTTTTTT; CDR3 protein: CASSRDRGNTGELFF; J gene: TRBJ2-2; V gene: TRBV19; D gene: TRBD1; clone size: -
CDR3 DNA: TGTGCCAGCAGTTGGTCCGGGAACCTAGAGACCCAGTACTTC; CDR3 protein: CASSWSGNLETQYF; J gene: TRBJ2-5; V gene: TRBV28; D gene: -; clone size: -
CDR3 DNA: TGTGCCAGCAGCCGCGGACTAGTTGGGGAGACCCAGTACTTC; CDR3 protein: CASSRGLVGETQYF; J gene: TRBJ2-5; V gene: TRBV14; D gene: TRBD2; clone size: -
CDR3 DNA: TGTGCCAGCAGCTCTAATCGACAGGATAGTGCTTTCTTT; CDR3 protein: CASSSNRQDSAFF; J gene: TRBJ1-1; V gene: TRBV11-2; D gene: -; clone size: -
CDR3 DNA: TGCGCCAGCAGCCAAGAGCGGGGGACAGGGGGCGCAGGTGAAAAACTGTTTTTT; CDR3 protein: CASSQERGTGGAGEKLFF; J gene: TRBJ1-4; V gene: TRBV4-3; D gene: TRBD1; clone size: -
CDR3 DNA: TGTGCCAGCAGTTTTTCCTCTTCCTATAAGCAGTTCTTC; CDR3 protein: CASSFSSSYKQFF; J gene: TRBJ2-1; V gene: TRBV27; D gene: -; clone size: -
CDR3 DNA: TGTGCCAGCAGCTCAAGACAGGGGGTGTACACTGAAGCTTTCTTT; CDR3 protein: CASSSRQGVYTEAFF; J gene: TRBJ1-1; V gene: TRBV7-2; D gene: TRBD1; clone size: -
CDR3 DNA: TGTGCCAGCAGCCAAGGGACAGGGGGCGTGGGGCAGTTCTTC; CDR3 protein: CASSQGTGGVGQFF; J gene: TRBJ2-1; V gene: TRBV11-2; D gene: TRBD1; clone size: -